The 20 T cell receptor beta chains below come from one sample, sequenced in a study of monozygotic twins with inflammatory bowel disease. After re-calling the 5' RACE reads, TCRdb lists one entry per CDR3 protein, DNA absent. This sample's table reports some 160,000 distinct CDR3 sequences. The source material was blood. The source is a human donor with ulcerative colitis or Crohn's disease, or a healthy co-twin of an affected twin (not recorded which).

This chain links TRBV5-1 with TRBJ1-2; the TRBD1 assignment by TCRdb is unverifiable without DNA. The length of the CDR3 is 16 residues. CDR1 SGHRS and CDR2 YFSETQ come from the germline V gene. CDR3 amino acids: CASSFDGTRKNYGYTF.

CDR3 sequence reads: CSARDHSGQGGYEQYF. This sequence joins TRBV20-1 and TRBJ2-7; TCRdb proposes TRBD1, but this gene call is untestable without DNA. Germline CDR1 is DFQATT and CDR2 is SNEGSKA (reference sequence). This CDR3 comprises 16 residues.

The V and J genes are TRBV20-1 and TRBJ2-3; absent DNA, TCRdb's TRBD1 call cannot be checked. The CDR3 has 16 amino acids. Germline V lookup: CDR1 DFQATT, CDR2 SNEGSKA (reference sequence). The CDR3 here is CSARDLVGGTTDTQYF.

CDR3 loop: CASSYHNSDLEAFF. This chain links TRBV6-5 with TRBJ1-1. This CDR3 is 14 amino acids long. Germline assignment: CDR1 MNHEY and CDR2 SVGAGI.

V gene TRBV5-1 combines with J gene TRBJ2-1; TCRdb's D call, TRBD2, is unchecked because there is no DNA. Germline V gene data show CDR1 as SGHRS and CDR2 as YFSETQ. The CDR3 sequence is 14 residues long. CDR3: CASSLPLADNEQFF. Supplemented by reference TRBV5-1 and TRBJ2-1, the full variable domain reads KAGVTQTPRYLIKTRGQQVTLSCSPISGHRSVSWYQQTPGQGLQFLFEYFSETQRNKGNFPGRFSGRQFSNSRSEMNVSTLELGDSALYLCASSLPLADNEQFFGPGTRLTVL.

The rearrangement joins TRBV5-1 to TRBJ1-6; no DNA is available, so the TRBD1 call from TCRdb remains unchecked. This CDR3 contains 13 residues. The germline V gene has CDR1 SGHRS and CDR2 YFSETQ. This CDR3 reads CASRLQGNSPLHF.

The V gene is TRBV4-2, the J gene TRBJ2-2. This CDR3 comprises 16 residues. Germline V gives CDR1 LGHNA, CDR2 YNFKEQ. CDR3 sequence: CASSQDWHSGTGELFF.

The CDR3 loop reads CASSSGAGTQHYTQYF. The chain couples TRBV5-1 to TRBJ2-3; the TCRdb D gene call, TRBD2, has no DNA to confirm it. The CDR3 covers 16 residues. Germline V gives CDR1 SGHRS, CDR2 YFSETQ.

The gene calls are TRBV6-2 or TRBV6-3 and TRBJ2-1; TCRdb's D call, TRBD2, is unchecked because there is no DNA. The CDR3 contains 14 residues. From germline, CDR1 is MNHEY and CDR2 SVGEGT. CDR3 sequence reads: CASSYGGSHNEQFF.

The genes are TRBV5-1 and TRBJ1-6. The CDR3 length is 16 residues. The germline gives CDR1 SGHRS, CDR2 YFSETQ. CDR3 sequence reads: CASSLETGRINSPLHF.

This chain links TRBV7-2 with TRBJ1-3. This CDR3 region has 16 residues. Germline V gene sequence: CDR1 SGHTA, CDR2 FQGNSA. CDR3 protein: CASSPEAGYSGNTIYF.

The chain has TRBV20-1 and TRBJ1-2; TCRdb's D gene call, TRBD1, goes unchecked for lack of DNA. Germline V lookup: CDR1 DFQATT, CDR2 SNEGSKA (reference sequence). CDR3 length: 15 residues. CDR3 in amino acids: CSASPVQRQGYGYTF.

The chain uses TRBV18 and TRBJ2-1; the D call of TRBD2 rests on TCRdb alone, since no DNA is present to check it. CDR3 length: 16 amino acids. Germline V gene lookup returns CDR1 KGHSH and CDR2 LQKENI. The CDR3 sequence: CASSPLPGLAYNEQFF.

This chain links TRBV6-1 with TRBJ2-5. CDR3 size: 14 residues. Germline V gene sequence: CDR1 MNHNS, CDR2 SASEGT. This chain's CDR3 is CASSVLRRQETQYF.

The gene calls are TRBV11-1 and TRBJ2-5; TCRdb proposes TRBD1, but this gene call is untestable without DNA. Germline CDR1 and CDR2: SGHAT and FQDESV (reference sequence). The CDR3 extends over 19 amino acids. The CDR3 region is CASSPKTGNRSSSTETQYF. The variable domain in full, with the rest retrieved from reference TRBV11-1 and TRBJ2-5, is EAEVAQSPRYKITEKSQAVAFWCDPISGHATLYWYRQILGQGPELLVQFQDESVVDDSQLPKDRFSAERLKGVDSTLKIQPAELGDSAMYLCASSPKTGNRSSSTETQYFGPGTRLLVL.

CDR3 sequence: CASSLETGYEQYF. This chain links TRBV5-1 with TRBJ2-7. The CDR3 loop spans 13 amino acids. Per germline, CDR1 SGHRS and CDR2 YFSETQ.

This sequence joins TRBV9 and TRBJ2-1; TCRdb names TRBD2, which stays unverified in the absence of DNA. The CDR3 sequence is 17 residues long. CDR1 SGDLS and CDR2 YYNGEE come from the germline V gene. The CDR3 region is CASSVEAGGGSYNEQFF.

The chain couples TRBV5-5 to TRBJ1-5. Per the germline V gene, CDR1 is SGHKS and CDR2 is YYEKEE (reference sequence). CDR3 length: 15 amino acids. The CDR3 sequence: CASSTTGFSNQPQHF.

V gene TRBV4-3 combines with J gene TRBJ2-1; TCRdb gives TRBD2 as the D gene, but with no DNA this cannot be confirmed. CDR1 LGHNA and CDR2 YSLEER come from the germline V gene. The CDR3 length is 15 residues. CDR3 region: CASSQRGLASNEQFF.

The chain recombines TRBV20-1 with TRBJ1-5; TCRdb proposes TRBD1, but this gene call is untestable without DNA. The CDR3 has 18 amino acids. The germline V gene encodes CDR1 DFQATT and CDR2 SNEGSKA (reference sequence). The CDR3 here is CSARDVFGGDTLYQPQHF.